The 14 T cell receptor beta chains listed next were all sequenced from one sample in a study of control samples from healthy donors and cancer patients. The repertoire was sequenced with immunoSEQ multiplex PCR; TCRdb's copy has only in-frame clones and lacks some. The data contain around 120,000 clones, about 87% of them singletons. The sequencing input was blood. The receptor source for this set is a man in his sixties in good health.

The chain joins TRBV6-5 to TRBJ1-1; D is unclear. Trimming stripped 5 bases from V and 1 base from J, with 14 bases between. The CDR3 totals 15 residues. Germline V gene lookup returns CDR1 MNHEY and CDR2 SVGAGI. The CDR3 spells CASSPSRRENTEAFF. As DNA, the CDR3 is TGTGCCAGCAGTCCGTCCCGGAGAGAGAACACTGAAGCTTTCTTT.

CDR3: CASSSRTGVYYGYTF. DNA for the CDR3: TGTGCCAGCAGCTCTCGGACAGGGGTGTACTATGGCTACACCTTC. The chain employs TRBV7-2 and TRBJ1-2, with TRBD1 matching over 9 bases. J lost 3 bases, V lost 4 bases, and 6 bases had no gene match. This CDR3 has 15 residues. The germline CDR1 and CDR2 sequences are SGHTA and FQGNSA.

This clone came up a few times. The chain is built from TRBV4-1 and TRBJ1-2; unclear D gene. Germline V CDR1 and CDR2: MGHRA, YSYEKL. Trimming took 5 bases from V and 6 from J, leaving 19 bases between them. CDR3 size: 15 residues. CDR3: CASSLRSGALDGYTF. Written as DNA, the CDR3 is TGCGCCAGCAGCTTACGTTCTGGAGCCCTGGATGGCTACACCTTC.

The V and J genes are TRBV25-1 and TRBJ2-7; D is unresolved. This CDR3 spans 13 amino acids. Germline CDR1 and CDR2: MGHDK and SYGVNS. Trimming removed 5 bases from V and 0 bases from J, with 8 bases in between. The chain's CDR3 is CASSLSPSYEQYF. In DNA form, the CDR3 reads TGTGCCAGCAGTCTCTCCCCCTCCTACGAGCAGTACTTC.

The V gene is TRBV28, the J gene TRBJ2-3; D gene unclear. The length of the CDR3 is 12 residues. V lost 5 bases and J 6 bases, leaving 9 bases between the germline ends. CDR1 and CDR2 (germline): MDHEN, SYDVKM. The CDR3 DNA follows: TGTGCCAGCAGTGCGCTTGGGGATACGCAGTATTTT. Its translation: CASSALGDTQYF.

CDR3 nucleotides: TGTGCCGGGACAGGTCCTCCTTCCTACGAGCAGTACTTC. It encodes CAGTGPPSYEQYF. The chain combines TRBV30 with TRBJ2-7; 8 bases match TRBD1. Germline V gene data show CDR1 as GTSNPN and CDR2 as SVGIG (reference sequence). J lost 1 base, V lost 8 bases, and 7 bases had no gene match. The CDR3 sequence is 13 residues long.

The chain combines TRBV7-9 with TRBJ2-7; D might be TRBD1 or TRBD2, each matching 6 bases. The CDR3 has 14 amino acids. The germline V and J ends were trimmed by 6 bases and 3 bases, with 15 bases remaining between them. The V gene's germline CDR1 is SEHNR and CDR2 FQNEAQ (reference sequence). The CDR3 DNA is TGTGCCAGCAGTCAAGGGGGGTACCTCTACGAGCAGTACTTC. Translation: CASSQGGYLYEQYF.

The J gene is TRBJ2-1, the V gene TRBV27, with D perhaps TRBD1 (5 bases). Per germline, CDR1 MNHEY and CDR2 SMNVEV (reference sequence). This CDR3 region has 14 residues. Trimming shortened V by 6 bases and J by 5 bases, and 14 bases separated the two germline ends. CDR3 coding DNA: TGTGCCAGCAGCCCACCAACAGGCCACAATGAGCAGTTCTTC. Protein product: CASSPPTGHNEQFF.

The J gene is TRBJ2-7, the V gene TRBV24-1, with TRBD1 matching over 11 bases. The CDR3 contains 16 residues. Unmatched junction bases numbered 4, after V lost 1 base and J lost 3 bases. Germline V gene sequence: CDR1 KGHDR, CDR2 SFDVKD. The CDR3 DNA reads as TGTGCCACCAGTGATTTAGGGACAGGGGGAATCTACGAGCAGTACTTC. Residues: CATSDLGTGGIYEQYF.

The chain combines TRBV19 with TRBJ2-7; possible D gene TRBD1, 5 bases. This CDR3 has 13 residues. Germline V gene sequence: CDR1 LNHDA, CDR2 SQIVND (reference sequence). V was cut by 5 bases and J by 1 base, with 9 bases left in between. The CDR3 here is CASSPQVSYEQYF. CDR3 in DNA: TGTGCCAGTAGTCCACAGGTTTCCTACGAGCAGTACTTC.

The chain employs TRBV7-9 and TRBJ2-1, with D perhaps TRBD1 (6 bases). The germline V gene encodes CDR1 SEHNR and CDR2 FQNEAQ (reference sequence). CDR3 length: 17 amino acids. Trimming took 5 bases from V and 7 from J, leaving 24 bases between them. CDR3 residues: CASSPPWGRGRENEQFF. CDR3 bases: TGTGCCAGCAGCCCCCCCTGGGGCAGGGGTCGTGAGAATGAGCAGTTCTTC.

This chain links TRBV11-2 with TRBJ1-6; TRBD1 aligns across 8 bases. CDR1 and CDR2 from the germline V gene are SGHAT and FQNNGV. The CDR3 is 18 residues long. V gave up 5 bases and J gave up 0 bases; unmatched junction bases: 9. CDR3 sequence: CASSKRTGWGSYNSPLHF. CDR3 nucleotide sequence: TGTGCCAGCAGCAAAAGGACAGGGTGGGGCTCCTATAATTCACCCCTCCACTTT.

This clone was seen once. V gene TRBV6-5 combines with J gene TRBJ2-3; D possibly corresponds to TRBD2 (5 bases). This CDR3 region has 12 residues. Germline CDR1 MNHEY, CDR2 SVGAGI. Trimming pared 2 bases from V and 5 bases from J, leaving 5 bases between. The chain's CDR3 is CASSYSGDTQYF. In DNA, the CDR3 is TGTGCCAGCAGTTACAGCGGAGATACGCAGTATTTT.

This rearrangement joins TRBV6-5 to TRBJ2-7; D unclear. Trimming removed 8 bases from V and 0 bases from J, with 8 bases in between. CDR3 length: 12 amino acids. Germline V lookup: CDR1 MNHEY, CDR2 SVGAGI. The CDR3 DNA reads TGTGCCAGCGGCAGGTACTCCTACGAGCAGTACTTC. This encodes CASGRYSYEQYF.